This T cell receptor beta chain was obtained from a study of spatial heterogeneity in lung cancer. One entry per CDR3 protein results from TCRdb running MiXCR on the 5' RACE reads. In the table there are tens of thousands of distinct CDR3 sequences, roughly 5.9% of which are singletons. Time point given: sample taken at primary tumor resection. Sequencing covered unsorted whole RNA taken from tumor, nontumor lung or frozen PBMC. V was shortened by 3 bases and J by 6 bases, with 14 bases between the two germline ends. The CDR3 extends over 15 amino acids. Germline assignment: CDR1 SGHAT and CDR2 FQNNGV. This clonotype was detected many times.

This receptor was obtained from a female donor with early-stage non-small cell lung cancer. The rearrangement joins TRBV11-2 to TRBJ1-4, with D hard to call. The sample here was PBMCs, taken at surgery. The CDR3 loop reads CASSFGEPVDEKLFF. In DNA form, the CDR3 reads TGTGCCAGCAGCTTCGGGGAGCCCGTGGATGAAAAACTGTTTTTT.